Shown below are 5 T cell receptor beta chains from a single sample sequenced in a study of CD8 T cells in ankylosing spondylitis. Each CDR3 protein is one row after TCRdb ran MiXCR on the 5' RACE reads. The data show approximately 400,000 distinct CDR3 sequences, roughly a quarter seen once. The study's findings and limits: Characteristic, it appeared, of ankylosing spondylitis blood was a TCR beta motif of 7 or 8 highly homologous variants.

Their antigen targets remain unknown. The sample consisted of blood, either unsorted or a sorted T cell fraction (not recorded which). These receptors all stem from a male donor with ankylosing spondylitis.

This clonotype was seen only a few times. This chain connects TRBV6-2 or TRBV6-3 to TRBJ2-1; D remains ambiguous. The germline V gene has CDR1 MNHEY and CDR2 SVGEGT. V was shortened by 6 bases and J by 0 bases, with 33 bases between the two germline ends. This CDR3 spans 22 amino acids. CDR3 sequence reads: CASRNDEAGYSRLGSSYNEQFF. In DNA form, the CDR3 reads TGTGCCAGCAGAAATGACGAGGCCGGGTACTCCAGGCTGGGAAGCTCCTACAATGAGCAGTTCTTC.

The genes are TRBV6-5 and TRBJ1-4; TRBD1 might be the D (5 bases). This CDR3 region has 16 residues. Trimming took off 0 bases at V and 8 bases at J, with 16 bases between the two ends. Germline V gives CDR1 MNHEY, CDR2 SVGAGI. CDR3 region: CASSYSSRGGEEKLFF. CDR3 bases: TGTGCCAGCAGTTACTCTTCGAGGGGCGGTGAGGAAAAACTGTTTTTT.

CDR3 protein: CSASPGTSGRFIGELFF. The CDR3 nucleotides read TGCAGTGCTAGTCCCGGGACTAGCGGGAGGTTTATCGGGGAGCTGTTTTTT. V usage is TRBV20-1 and J usage is TRBJ2-2, with 15 bases that match TRBD2. Germline trimming cut 3 bases from V and 7 bases from J; bases unmatched to any gene: 9. This CDR3 comprises 17 residues. CDR1 is DFQATT, CDR2 SNEGSKA, per germline (reference sequence).

CDR3 region: CSAAQTEQYF. DNA of the CDR3: TGCAGTGCCGCCCAGACCGAGCAGTACTTC. The chain links TRBV20-1 to TRBJ2-7; D not resolved. Germline-derived CDR1 and CDR2 are DFQATT and SNEGSKA (reference sequence). Trimming took 6 bases from V and 6 from J, leaving 9 bases between them. The CDR3 runs to 10 residues.

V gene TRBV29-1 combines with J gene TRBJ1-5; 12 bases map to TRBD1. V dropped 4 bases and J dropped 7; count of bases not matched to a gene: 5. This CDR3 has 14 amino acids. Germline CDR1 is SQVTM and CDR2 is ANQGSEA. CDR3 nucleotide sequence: TGCAGCGTTGGTGAGGGACAGGGGGCACAGCCCCAGCATTTT. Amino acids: CSVGEGQGAQPQHF.